The 7 T cell receptor beta chains presented below share a single source sample, sequenced in a study of blood T cell repertoires in COVID-19. This table comes from immunoSEQ multiplex PCR, and its TCRdb copy is limited to in-frame clones, with some not included. The sample contains some 150,000 clones, approximately 84% of which appear only once. Material: peripheral blood. The receptors stem from a human donor in a cohort sampled during active COVID-19.

This chain uses TRBV24-1 with TRBJ1-2; no reliable D call. The CDR3 spans 13 residues. V was pared by 4 bases and J by 1 base, with 6 bases between. The germline CDR1 and CDR2 sequences are KGHDR and SFDVKD. CDR3 bases: TGTGCCACCAGTGACCGGGGTAACTATGGCTACACCTTC. Its translation is CATSDRGNYGYTF.

The chain links TRBV4-1 to TRBJ2-3, with TRBD2 matching over 12 bases. The germline V gene has CDR1 MGHRA and CDR2 YSYEKL. V lost 4 bases to trimming and J lost 4 bases; unmatched junction nucleotides: 9. The CDR3 covers 17 residues. The CDR3 coding sequence is TGCGCCAGCAGCCGGGCAGGACTAGCGGGGAAGTCAGATACGCAGTATTTT. Its translation: CASSRAGLAGKSDTQYF.

The chain links TRBV27 to TRBJ2-3, with TRBD2 identical over 14 bases. The trim removed 5 bases at V and 7 bases at J, leaving 11 bases unmatched. Germline V gives CDR1 MNHEY, CDR2 SMNVEV (reference sequence). The CDR3 covers 17 residues. The chain's CDR3 is CASSLTPGLAGVNTQYF. The CDR3 region has the DNA TGTGCCAGCAGTCTCACTCCGGGACTAGCGGGAGTAAATACGCAGTATTTT.

The genes are TRBV20-1 and TRBJ1-4, with TRBD1 matching 7 bases. The CDR3 is 14 amino acids. V shed 3 bases, J shed 4 bases, and the junction held 5 bases outside the gene matches. Germline assignment: CDR1 DFQATT and CDR2 SNEGSKA (reference sequence). The CDR3 DNA follows: TGCAGTGCTAGTACCGGGACAGTTAATGAAAAACTGTTTTTT. It yields the protein CSASTGTVNEKLFF.

This rearrangement joins TRBV27 to TRBJ1-1, with 12 bases fitting TRBD1. V shed 5 bases and J 5 bases; nucleotides not matched to a gene: 12. This CDR3 spans 17 amino acids. Looked up from germline, CDR1 is MNHEY and CDR2 is SMNVEV (reference sequence). This chain's CDR3 is CASSVHRDRGQYTEAFF. CDR3 nucleotide sequence: TGTGCCAGCAGTGTCCACCGGGACAGGGGGCAATATACTGAAGCTTTCTTT.

The J gene is TRBJ1-2, the V gene TRBV18, with 8 nucleotides matching TRBD1. V was clipped by 1 base and J by 7 bases; unmatched bases: 5. This CDR3 region has 14 residues. Per germline, CDR1 KGHSH and CDR2 LQKENI. The CDR3: CASSPQDRVGGYTF. CDR3 nucleotides: TGTGCCAGCTCACCACAGGACAGGGTTGGTGGCTACACCTTC.

This clone has more than one count but fewer than ten. The V call is TRBV19, the J call TRBJ1-2; weak D call: TRBD1 (5 bases). This CDR3 has 13 amino acids. The V gene lost 6 bases and the J gene lost 8 bases, with 16 bases spanning the gap. Germline loops: CDR1 LNHDA, CDR2 SQIVND (reference sequence). The CDR3 loop is CASRPGLGGGYTF. CDR3 coding DNA: TGTGCCAGTAGACCGGGACTTGGGGGAGGCTACACCTTC.